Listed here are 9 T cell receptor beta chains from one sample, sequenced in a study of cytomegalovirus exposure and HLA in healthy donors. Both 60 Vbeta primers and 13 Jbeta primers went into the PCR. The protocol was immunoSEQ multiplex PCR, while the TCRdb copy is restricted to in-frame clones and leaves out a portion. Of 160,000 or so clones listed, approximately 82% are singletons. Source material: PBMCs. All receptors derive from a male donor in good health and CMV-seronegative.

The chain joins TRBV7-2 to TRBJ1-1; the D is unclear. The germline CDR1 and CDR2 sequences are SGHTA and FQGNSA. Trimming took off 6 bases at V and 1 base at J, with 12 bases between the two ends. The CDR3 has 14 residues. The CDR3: CASRTSSRNTEAFF. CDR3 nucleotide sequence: TGTGCCAGCAGAACTTCCTCAAGGAACACTGAAGCTTTCTTT.

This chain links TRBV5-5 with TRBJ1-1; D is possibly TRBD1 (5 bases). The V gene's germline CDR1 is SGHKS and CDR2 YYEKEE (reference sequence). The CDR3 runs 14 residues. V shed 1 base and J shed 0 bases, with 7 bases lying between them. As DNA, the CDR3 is TGTGCCAGCAGCTTGTTGACAGTGAACACTGAAGCTTTCTTT. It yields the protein CASSLLTVNTEAFF. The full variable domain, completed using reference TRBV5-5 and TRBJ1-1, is DAGVTQSPTHLIKTRGQQVTLRCSPISGHKSVSWYQQVLGQGPQFIFQYYEKEERGRGNFPDRFSARQFPNYSSELNVNALLLGDSALYLCASSLLTVNTEAFFGQGTRLTVV.

CDR3 coding DNA: TGTGCCAGCAGCCTGGGGGCAGTCGGAAACACCATATATTTT. Translation gives CASSLGAVGNTIYF. The genes are TRBV7-9 and TRBJ1-3; a possible D gene is TRBD1 (6 bases). Germline V CDR1 and CDR2: SEHNR, FQNEAQ (reference sequence). Trimming removed 5 bases at V and 4 bases at J, with 12 bases between. This CDR3 region has 14 residues.

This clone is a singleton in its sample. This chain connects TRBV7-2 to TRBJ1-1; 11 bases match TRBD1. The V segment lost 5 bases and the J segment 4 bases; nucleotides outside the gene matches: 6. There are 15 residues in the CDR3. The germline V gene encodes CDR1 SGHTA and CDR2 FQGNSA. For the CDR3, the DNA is TGTGCCAGCAGCCGACGGACAGGGGGCGGCACTGAAGCTTTCTTT. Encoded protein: CASSRRTGGGTEAFF.

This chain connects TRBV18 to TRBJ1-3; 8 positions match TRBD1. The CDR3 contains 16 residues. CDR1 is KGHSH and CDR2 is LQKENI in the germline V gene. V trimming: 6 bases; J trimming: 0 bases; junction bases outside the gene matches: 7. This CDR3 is CASSLPTGASGNTIYF. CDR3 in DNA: TGTGCCAGCTCCCTTCCGACAGGGGCCTCTGGAAACACCATATATTTT. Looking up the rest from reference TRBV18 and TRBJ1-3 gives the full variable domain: NAGVMQNPRHLVRRRGQEARLRCSPMKGHSHVYWYRQLPEEGLKFMVYLQKENIIDESGMPKERFSAEFPKEGPSILRIQQVVRGDSAAYFCASSLPTGASGNTIYFGEGSWLTVV.

The CDR3 loop reads CASSQFTGTGYGYTF. The CDR3 DNA is TGCGCCAGCAGCCAATTTACCGGGACTGGCTATGGCTACACCTTC. The rearrangement links TRBV4-1 to TRBJ1-2; D might be TRBD1 (5 bases). CDR3 size: 15 residues. Germline values: CDR1 MGHRA, CDR2 YSYEKL. Between the trimmed V and J ends, which lost 2 bases and 4 bases, there was a span of 14 bases.

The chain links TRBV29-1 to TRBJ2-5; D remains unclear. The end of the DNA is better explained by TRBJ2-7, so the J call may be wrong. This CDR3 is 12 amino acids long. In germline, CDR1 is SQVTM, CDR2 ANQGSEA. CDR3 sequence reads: CSVEAGAYEQYF. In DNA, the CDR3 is TGCAGCGTTGAAGCCGGAGCCTACGAGCAGTACTTC.

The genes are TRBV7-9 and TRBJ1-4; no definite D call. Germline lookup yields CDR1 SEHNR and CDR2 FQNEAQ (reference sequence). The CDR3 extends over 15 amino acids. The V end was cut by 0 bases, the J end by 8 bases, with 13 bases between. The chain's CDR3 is CASSLAPGSGEKLFF. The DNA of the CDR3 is TGTGCCAGCAGCTTAGCTCCGGGCTCGGGAGAAAAACTGTTTTTT.

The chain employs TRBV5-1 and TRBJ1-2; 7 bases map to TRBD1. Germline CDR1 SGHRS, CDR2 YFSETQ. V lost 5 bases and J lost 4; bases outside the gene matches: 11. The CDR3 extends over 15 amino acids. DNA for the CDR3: TGCGCCAGCAGTTCCGACAGGGAGACATCCTATGGCTACACCTTC. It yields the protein CASSSDRETSYGYTF.